These T cell receptor beta chains were read from a single sample in a study of graft-versus-host responses after intestinal transplantation. Their antigens are not known. Assay: immunoSEQ multiplex PCR; the TCRdb copy retains only in-frame clones and omits some. The table shows over 100,000 clones, with more than 75% occurring only once. The starting material was unstimulated CD4+ T cells sorted from spleen or lymph node cells, obtained before intestinal transplant. These receptors all stem from a human donor who received an intestinal transplant. CDR3s include the opening cysteine and the closing phenylalanine or tryptophan. Fields, in order: clone size, J gene, V gene, D gene, CDR3 protein, CDR3 DNA. The D gene is left open where the match is weak. Rows give clone size only sometimes, using once, few, many, or a class for an expanded clone.

>NA|TRBJ2-7|TRBV19|TRBD1
CASSRDRGSYEQYF
TGTGCCAGTAGTCGGGACAGGGGGTCCTACGAGCAGTACTTC
>few|TRBJ1-6|TRBV2|NA
CASSDGSSPLHF
TGTGCCAGCAGTGACGGGAGTTCACCCCTCCACTTT
>NA|TRBJ2-1|TRBV5-1|TRBD1
CASSLTGAYNEQFF
TGCGCCAGCAGCTTAACAGGGGCCTACAATGAGCAGTTCTTC
>NA|TRBJ2-5|TRBV15|NA
CATSGGTRETQYF
TGTGCCACCAGCGGCGGGACACGAGAGACCCAGTACTTC
>NA|TRBJ1-1|TRBV6-1|NA
CASRSEVLNTEAFF
TGTGCCAGCAGATCCGAGGTTTTGAACACTGAAGCTTTCTTT
>NA|TRBJ2-7|TRBV28|TRBD2
CASSSLGGRGTYEQYF
TGTGCCAGCAGTTCCTTGGGCGGGAGAGGCACCTACGAGCAGTACTTC
>NA|TRBJ2-2|TRBV9|NA
CASSVAESSVRELFF
TGTGCCAGCAGCGTAGCCGAGTCTTCTGTCCGGGAGCTGTTTTTT
>NA|TRBJ1-3|TRBV18|NA
CASSPPRGGVSGNTIYF
TGTGCCAGCTCACCACCGAGAGGGGGGGTCTCTGGAAACACCATATATTTT
>NA|TRBJ1-2|TRBV5-1|NA
CASSPTARGVDGYTF
TGCGCCAGCAGCCCCACCGCCAGGGGAGTTGATGGCTACACCTTC
>NA|TRBJ1-2|TRBV29-1|TRBD1
CSILRGRGSVGDGYTF
TGCAGCATACTCAGGGGGCGCGGTTCGGTTGGAGATGGCTACACCTTC
>NA|TRBJ1-1|TRBV5-1|TRBD1
CASSLGGDRRRGAFF
TGCGCCAGCAGCTTGGGCGGGGACAGGAGGCGTGGGGCTTTCTTT